Each of the 17 T cell receptor beta chains below was sequenced from the same sample in a study of T cell responses to AZD1222 COVID-19 vaccine. Sequenced by immunoSEQ multiplex PCR; TCRdb stores in-frame clones only, minus some. The table includes about 140,000 clones, roughly 90% detected once. Sequencing used peripheral blood, obtained on day 0 of AZD1222 vaccination. Source of these receptors: an adult in good health.

For the CDR3, the DNA is TGTGCCAGCAGCCAAGACCCCCCCGCACAGGGTTTCTCTGGAAACACCATATATTTT. Its protein is CASSQDPPAQGFSGNTIYF. The chain joins TRBV14 to TRBJ1-3, with a tentative D call TRBD1 (6 bases). V lost 0 bases and J 0 bases, leaving 18 bases between the germline ends. CDR1 SGHDN and CDR2 FVKESK come from the germline V gene. This CDR3 comprises 19 residues.

The chain links TRBV19 to TRBJ2-5; a weak D match, TRBD1 (5 bases). The germline V and J ends were trimmed by 1 base and 4 bases, with 13 bases remaining between them. Germline V gene sequence: CDR1 LNHDA, CDR2 SQIVND (reference sequence). The CDR3 is made up of 15 amino acids. The CDR3 protein is CASSIGWQGLETQYF. In DNA form, the CDR3 reads TGTGCCAGTAGTATAGGTTGGCAGGGTCTAGAGACCCAGTACTTC.

The CDR3 nucleotides read TGTGCCAGCACCCCGGACAGGGGCTATGGCTACACCTTC. This codes for CASTPDRGYGYTF. The rearrangement joins TRBV14 to TRBJ1-2; 9 nucleotides agree with TRBD1. Germline loops: CDR1 SGHDN, CDR2 FVKESK. The V gene end was trimmed by 7 bases and the J gene end by 4 bases; junction bases not matched to a gene: 4. This CDR3 region has 13 residues.

The chain employs TRBV24-1 and TRBJ1-2; 7 bases match TRBD1. The CDR3 length is 14 residues. The V gene end was trimmed by 4 bases and the J gene end by 5 bases; junction bases not matched to a gene: 6. Germline values: CDR1 KGHDR, CDR2 SFDVKD. The CDR3 region is CATSDRTGSYGYTF. The CDR3 nucleotides are TGTGCCACCAGTGACCGGACAGGCTCATATGGCTACACCTTC.

This chain joins TRBV25-1 and TRBJ1-6; D might be TRBD1 (6 bases). This CDR3 region has 15 residues. Germline CDR1 is MGHDK and CDR2 is SYGVNS. The V end lost 2 bases, the J end lost 4 bases, and 9 bases lay between the germline ends. Here the CDR3 reads CASSEGTSYNSPLHF. CDR3 coding DNA: TGTGCCAGCAGTGAAGGGACATCTTATAATTCACCCCTCCACTTT.

The chain couples TRBV4-1 to TRBJ2-5, with TRBD2 matching 11 bases. V dropped 4 bases and J dropped 5; count of bases not matched to a gene: 18. CDR3 size: 19 residues. Germline CDR1 reads MGHRA; CDR2 reads YSYEKL. CDR3 coding DNA: TGCGCCAGCAGCCTCCCACCGGAGGGGCTAGCGGGAGGAATTGAGACCCAGTACTTC. It translates to CASSLPPEGLAGGIETQYF.

This clone showed up just once. This chain links TRBV28 with TRBJ2-7; D may be TRBD1 (6 bases). The V gene lost 6 bases and the J gene lost 4 bases, with 19 bases spanning the gap. The CDR3 covers 15 residues. Germline V CDR1 and CDR2: MDHEN, SYDVKM. The CDR3 loop reads CASSPPGQVFYEQYF. CDR3 DNA sequence: TGTGCCAGCAGCCCCCCGGGACAAGTTTTTTACGAGCAGTACTTC.

The chain employs TRBV7-9 and TRBJ1-6, with a weak D call TRBD1 (6 bases). Germline CDR1 reads SEHNR; CDR2 reads FQNEAQ (reference sequence). This CDR3 is built from 15 residues. The V end lost 6 bases, the J end lost 6 bases, and 15 bases lay between the germline ends. CDR3 amino acids: CASRPLGAGNSPLHF. CDR3 bases: TGTGCCAGCAGGCCCTTGGGGGCTGGTAATTCACCCCTCCACTTT.

V and J are TRBV19 and TRBJ1-5, with D hard to call. V was pared by 8 bases and J by 0 bases, with 11 bases between. Germline-derived CDR1 and CDR2 are LNHDA and SQIVND (reference sequence). The length of the CDR3 is 14 residues. Written as DNA, the CDR3 is TGTGCCAGTCGTGGTGTTTATAGCAATCAGCCCCAGCATTTT. It encodes CASRGVYSNQPQHF.

The chain joins TRBV7-9 to TRBJ1-6; TRBD1 aligns across 8 bases. The CDR3 length is 15 residues. Germline V gives CDR1 SEHNR, CDR2 FQNEAQ (reference sequence). Trimming at V came to 6 bases and at J to 5 bases, leaving 6 bases not matched to a gene. The CDR3 DNA sequence: TGTGCCAGCAGGGGGGACAGGCGGGATAATTCACCCCTCCACTTT. This translates into CASRGDRRDNSPLHF. Complete variable domain (other parts from reference TRBV7-9 and TRBJ1-6): DTGVSQNPRHKITKRGQNVTFRCDPISEHNRLYWYRQTLGQGPEFLTYFQNEAQLEKSRLLSDRFSAERPKGSFSTLEIQRTEQGDSAMYLCASRGDRRDNSPLHFGNGTRLTVT.

This clone occurred once. The CDR3 spells CASSLGTGIGYTF. For the CDR3, the DNA is TGTGCCAGCAGTTTGGGGACAGGGATCGGCTACACCTTC. The chain employs TRBV12-3 or TRBV12-4 and TRBJ1-2; TRBD1 matches 9 bases. The CDR3 runs 13 residues. V dropped 3 bases and J dropped 8; count of bases not matched to a gene: 4.

This chain links TRBV18 with TRBJ1-2, with TRBD1 matching 7 bases. V was clipped by 3 bases and J by 4 bases; unmatched bases: 2. Germline loops: CDR1 KGHSH, CDR2 LQKENI. This CDR3 spans 13 amino acids. Here the CDR3 reads CASSPRDSYGYTF. The DNA for the CDR3 is TGTGCCAGCTCACCTCGGGACAGCTATGGCTACACCTTC.

The chain has TRBV4-3 and TRBJ2-7; D ambiguous. The CDR3 length is 13 residues. Germline V lookup: CDR1 LGHNA, CDR2 YSLEER. Trimming shortened V by 3 bases and J by 2 bases, and 8 bases separated the two germline ends. CDR3 loop: CASSQGGAYEQYF. The CDR3 DNA follows: TGCGCCAGCAGCCAGGGTGGGGCCTACGAGCAGTACTTC.

This sequence joins TRBV27 and TRBJ2-7, with 10 bases identical to TRBD1. Germline values: CDR1 MNHEY, CDR2 SMNVEV (reference sequence). After removal of 0 bases from V and 7 bases from J, the junction contained 9 bases not matched to a gene. The CDR3 covers 16 residues. The CDR3 DNA reads TGTGCCAGCAGTTTATCAAGGGGACAGGGGACACCGGAGCAGTACTTC. The encoded protein is CASSLSRGQGTPEQYF.

This chain links TRBV4-1 with TRBJ1-4; D remains unclear. V lost 1 base and J 0 bases, leaving 3 bases between the germline ends. The CDR3 loop spans 14 amino acids. Per germline, CDR1 MGHRA and CDR2 YSYEKL. The CDR3 nucleotides are TGCGCCAGCAGCCAAGGGACAACTAATGAAAAACTGTTTTTT. Translating it yields CASSQGTTNEKLFF.

CDR3 region: CASSLTDSNQPQHF. In DNA, the CDR3 is TGTGCCAGCAGCCTTACTGACAGCAATCAGCCCCAGCATTTT. The chain couples TRBV6-2 or TRBV6-3 to TRBJ1-5; D is unclear. Germline V gives CDR1 MNHEY, CDR2 SVGEGT. CDR3 length: 14 amino acids. The germline V and J ends were trimmed by 6 bases and 1 base, with 10 bases remaining between them.

Only a few counts were recorded for this clone. The chain has TRBV5-1 and TRBJ2-1; D is possibly TRBD2 (6 bases). V was clipped by 0 bases and J by 9 bases, with 7 bases between them. This CDR3 has 12 residues. CDR1 SGHRS and CDR2 YFSETQ come from the germline V gene. CDR3 DNA: TGCGCCAGCAGCTTGGTGACTAGTGAGCAGTTCTTC. This encodes CASSLVTSEQFF.